This T cell receptor beta chain is drawn from a study of T cells after somatic rescue of genetic block. The V and J ends lost 5 bases and 4 bases respectively, with 6 bases between them. This CDR3 has 12 amino acids. CDR1 and CDR2 (germline): KGHSH, LQKENI. Some clones are missing from TCRdb's copy, which holds only in-frame ones; the method was immunoSEQ multiplex PCR. Of 9,500 to 15,000 clones listed, about 69% are singletons. The chain is built from TRBV18 and TRBJ1-5, with D hard to call. This TCR derives from a boy aged 10-17 years. The source material was peripheral blood mononuclear cells (PBMCs). CDR3 nucleotides: TGTGCCAGCTCAAAAGGAAATCAGCCCCAGCATTTT. Translating it yields CASSKGNQPQHF.